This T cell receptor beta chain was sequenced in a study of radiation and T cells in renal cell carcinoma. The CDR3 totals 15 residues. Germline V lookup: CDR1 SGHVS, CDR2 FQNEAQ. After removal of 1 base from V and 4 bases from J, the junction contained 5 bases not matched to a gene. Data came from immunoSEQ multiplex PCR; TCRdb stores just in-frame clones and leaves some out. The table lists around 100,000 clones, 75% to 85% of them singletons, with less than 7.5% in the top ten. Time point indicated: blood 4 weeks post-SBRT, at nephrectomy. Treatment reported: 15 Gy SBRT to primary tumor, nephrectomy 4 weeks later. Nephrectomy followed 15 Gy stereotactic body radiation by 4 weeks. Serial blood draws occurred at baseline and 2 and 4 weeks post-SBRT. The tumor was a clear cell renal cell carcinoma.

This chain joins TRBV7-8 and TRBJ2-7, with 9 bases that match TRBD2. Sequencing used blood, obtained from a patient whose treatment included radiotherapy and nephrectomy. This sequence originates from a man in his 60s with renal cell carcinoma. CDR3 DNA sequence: TGTGCCAGCAGCTTAGTTAGCGGGAGAGGGTACGAGCAGTACTTC. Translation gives CASSLVSGRGYEQYF.